This T cell receptor (beta chain) appears in the sequencing data of a study of siplizumab effects on memory and regulatory T cells. Notes on the study in general: Naive T cells looked more diverse than memory cells, and they looked like major contributors to the alloresponse.

This table comes from immunoSEQ multiplex PCR, and its TCRdb copy is limited to in-frame clones, with some not included. The sample records some 100,000 clones, roughly 95% being singletons. This clone was recorded only once. Its cognate antigen is unknown. Trimming shortened V by 3 bases and J by 1 base, and 6 bases separated the two germline ends. The germline CDR1 and CDR2 sequences are SQVTM and ANQGSEA. This CDR3 has 12 amino acids. The chain recombines TRBV29-1 with TRBJ1-1, with D perhaps matching TRBD1 (6 bases). The material sequenced was naive CD4+ T cells sorted from blood. The clonotype originates from a human donor in good health. CDR3 sequence: CSVDRGNTEAFF. CDR3 nucleotides: TGCAGCGTTGACAGGGGGAACACTGAAGCTTTCTTT. Supplemented by reference TRBV29-1 and TRBJ1-1, the full variable domain reads SAVISQKPSRDICQRGTSLTIQCQVDSQVTMMFWYRQQPGQSLTLIATANQGSEATYESGFVIDKFPISRPNLTFSTLTVSNMSPEDSSIYLCSVDRGNTEAFFGQGTRLTVV.